Listed below are T cell receptor beta chains from one sample, sequenced in a study of beta chain features in type 1 diabetes. TCRdb's copy holds only in-frame clones and misses some; the assay was immunoSEQ multiplex PCR. Here the sample spans just under 150,000 clones, 10% being singletons. The material sequenced was naive CD4+ T cells from blood. The origin of the receptors is a man between 18 and 35 years old in good health. The CDR3 runs from the conserved cysteine through the conserved F or W. D genes are given only for firm matches. Only part of the rows carry a size: once, few, many, or a class if the clone is expanded.

V: TRBV7-7
J: TRBJ2-5
size: few
length: 15
D: .
CDR3: CASSLDTTSGETQYF
DNA: TGTGCCAGCAGCTTAGACACAACTTCGGGGGAGACCCAGTACTTC

V: TRBV6-5
J: TRBJ2-5
size: few
length: 16
D: TRBD2
CDR3: CASSYLKAGGPETQYF
DNA: TGTGCCAGCAGTTACCTAAAAGCGGGGGGGCCGGAGACCCAGTACTTC

V: TRBV27
J: TRBJ1-1
size: few
length: 14
D: .
CDR3: CASIGLGANTEAFF
DNA: TGTGCCAGCATCGGCCTGGGGGCGAACACTGAAGCTTTCTTT

V: TRBV5-1
J: TRBJ2-7
size: few
length: 14
D: TRBD1
CDR3: CASSVDRVEYEQYF
DNA: TGCGCCAGCAGCGTTGACAGGGTTGAATACGAGCAGTACTTC

V: TRBV7-2
J: TRBJ1-4
size: .
length: 13
D: .
CDR3: CASSQRDNEKLFF
DNA: TGTGCCAGCAGCCAACGGGATAATGAAAAACTGTTTTTT

V: TRBV7-3
J: TRBJ2-2
size: .
length: 15
D: TRBD1
CDR3: CASSSRDRVTGELFF
DNA: TGTGCCAGCAGCTCCCGGGACAGGGTGACCGGGGAGCTGTTTTTT

V: TRBV11-2
J: TRBJ1-2
size: few
length: 15
D: .
CDR3: CASSLDKPNRYGYTF
DNA: TGTGCCAGCAGCTTAGATAAACCCAACAGATATGGCTACACCTTC

V: TRBV7-2
J: TRBJ1-1
size: few
length: 12
D: TRBD1
CDR3: CASSLDRGEAFF
DNA: TGTGCCAGCAGCCTGGACAGGGGTGAAGCTTTCTTT

V: TRBV23-1
J: TRBJ1-4
size: many
length: 15
D: .
CDR3: CASSQVRYSREKLFF
DNA: TGCGCCAGCAGTCAAGTACGATATTCCCGGGAAAAACTGTTTTTT

V: TRBV6-5
J: TRBJ1-2
size: few
length: 14
D: .
CDR3: CASSYSSGLYGYTF
DNA: TGTGCCAGCAGTTACTCTTCCGGACTCTATGGCTACACCTTC

V: TRBV19
J: TRBJ1-2
size: .
length: 15
D: .
CDR3: CASSKASTVFYGYTF
DNA: TGTGCCAGTAGTAAGGCCTCGACAGTATTCTATGGCTACACCTTC

V: TRBV6-6
J: TRBJ1-2
size: .
length: 15
D: TRBD1
CDR3: CASRSPGQGAVGYTF
DNA: TGTGCCAGCAGATCCCCGGGACAGGGGGCTGTAGGCTACACCTTC

V: TRBV6-6
J: TRBJ2-1
size: .
length: 14
D: TRBD2
CDR3: CASKRGPVGDEQFF
DNA: TGTGCCAGCAAGCGGGGGCCCGTGGGGGATGAGCAGTTCTTC

V: TRBV19
J: TRBJ1-2
size: few
length: 15
D: TRBD1
CDR3: CASSIGTGVNYGYTF
DNA: TGTGCCAGTAGTATTGGGACAGGGGTGAACTATGGCTACACCTTC

V: TRBV7-9
J: TRBJ1-5
size: many
length: 15
D: .
CDR3: CASSPGRLGNQPQHF
DNA: TGTGCCAGCAGCCCGGGGAGACTCGGCAATCAGCCCCAGCATTTT

V: TRBV11-2
J: TRBJ2-5
size: .
length: 16
D: TRBD1
CDR3: CASSVSSGRGQETQYF
DNA: TGTGCCAGCAGCGTATCGTCAGGCAGGGGGCAAGAGACCCAGTACTTC

V: TRBV19
J: TRBJ1-5
size: few
length: 14
D: .
CDR3: CASSEQVAAQPQHF
DNA: TGTGCCAGTAGTGAACAGGTAGCGGCTCAGCCCCAGCATTTT

V: TRBV28
J: TRBJ2-7
size: .
length: 16
D: TRBD2
CDR3: CASRRRTSGGVYEQYF
DNA: TGTGCCAGCAGGCGCCGGACTAGCGGGGGAGTCTACGAGCAGTACTTC

V: TRBV5-1
J: TRBJ2-1
size: .
length: 15
D: TRBD1
CDR3: CASSPAQGAGNEQFF
DNA: TGCGCCAGCAGCCCGGCCCAGGGGGCGGGGAATGAGCAGTTCTTC

V: TRBV5-4
J: TRBJ1-1
size: .
length: 15
D: TRBD1
CDR3: CASSTLAGGPSEAFF
DNA: TGTGCCAGCAGCACCTTAGCAGGGGGGCCGAGTGAAGCTTTCTTT

V: TRBV5-1
J: TRBJ2-5
size: .
length: 14
D: TRBD2
CDR3: CASSFSGGEETQYF
DNA: TGCGCCAGCAGTTTTAGCGGGGGGGAAGAGACCCAGTACTTC

V: TRBV18
J: TRBJ2-7
size: many
length: 14
D: TRBD1
CDR3: CASSPGTDSYEQYF
DNA: TGTGCCAGCTCACCAGGGACAGACTCCTACGAGCAGTACTTC

V: TRBV7-9
J: TRBJ1-6
size: few
length: 14
D: TRBD1
CDR3: CASSPGTGFSPLHF
DNA: TGTGCCAGCAGCCCCGGGACAGGGTTTTCACCCCTCCACTTT

V: TRBV7-3
J: TRBJ2-1
size: few
length: 15
D: .
CDR3: CASSMDGLKGNEQFF
DNA: TGTGCCAGCAGCATGGACGGACTCAAAGGGAATGAGCAGTTCTTC

V: TRBV19
J: TRBJ2-5
size: .
length: 14
D: TRBD2
CDR3: CASSSTSGQETQYF
DNA: TGTGCCAGTAGTTCAACTAGCGGACAAGAGACCCAGTACTTC

V: TRBV7-2
J: TRBJ2-4
size: .
length: 18
D: TRBD2
CDR3: CASSSSLAGDIAKNIQYF
DNA: TGTGCCAGCAGCTCAAGCCTAGCGGGGGACATAGCCAAAAACATTCAGTACTTC

V: TRBV19
J: TRBJ2-3
size: few
length: 15
D: TRBD2
CDR3: CASSTLAGSTDTQYF
DNA: TGTGCCAGTAGTACTCTAGCGGGTAGCACAGATACGCAGTATTTT

V: TRBV6-6
J: TRBJ2-1
size: few
length: 13
D: TRBD1
CDR3: CASRAQGDNEQFF
DNA: TGTGCCAGCAGGGCTCAGGGGGACAATGAGCAGTTCTTC

V: TRBV11-2
J: TRBJ2-2
size: .
length: 12
D: .
CDR3: CASSNRTGELFF
DNA: TGTGCCAGCAGCAACCGGACCGGGGAGCTGTTTTTT

V: TRBV19
J: TRBJ2-7
size: .
length: 15
D: TRBD1
CDR3: CASSISGQDPYEQYF
DNA: TGTGCCAGTAGTATCTCGGGACAGGACCCCTACGAGCAGTACTTC

V: TRBV2
J: TRBJ2-7
size: few
length: 13
D: .
CDR3: CASSESGRGEQYF
DNA: TGTGCCAGCAGTGAATCAGGGCGAGGCGAGCAGTACTTC

V: TRBV5-1
J: TRBJ2-2
size: few
length: 16
D: TRBD1
CDR3: CASSLETGGFTGELFF
DNA: TGCGCCAGCAGCTTGGAAACAGGGGGCTTCACCGGGGAGCTGTTTTTT

V: TRBV18
J: TRBJ1-2
size: .
length: 12
D: .
CDR3: CASSASGYGYTF
DNA: TGTGCCAGCTCGGCGAGCGGTTATGGCTACACCTTC

V: TRBV7-3
J: TRBJ2-1
size: once
length: 15
D: TRBD2
CDR3: CASNYSGGQYNEQFF
DNA: TGTGCCAGCAACTATAGCGGGGGACAGTACAATGAGCAGTTCTTC

V: TRBV14
J: TRBJ1-1
size: many
length: 15
D: .
CDR3: CASSQVSKGMTEAFF
DNA: TGTGCCAGCAGCCAAGTCAGTAAGGGGATGACTGAAGCTTTCTTT

V: TRBV5-5
J: TRBJ2-5
size: few
length: 15
D: TRBD2
CDR3: CASSYPAGREETQYF
DNA: TGTGCCAGCAGCTACCCGGCAGGGAGGGAAGAGACCCAGTACTTC

V: TRBV7-9
J: TRBJ1-2
size: many
length: 12
D: .
CDR3: CASSLTRDGYTF
DNA: TGTGCCAGCAGCTTAACGCGGGATGGCTACACCTTC

V: TRBV5-1
J: TRBJ2-3
size: few
length: 14
D: TRBD2
CDR3: CASSEGLVTDTQYF
DNA: TGCGCCAGCAGCGAGGGACTAGTCACAGATACGCAGTATTTT

V: TRBV7-7
J: TRBJ2-5
size: .
length: 15
D: TRBD2
CDR3: CASSLNAGGPETQYF
DNA: TGTGCCAGCAGCTTAAACGCGGGGGGGCCGGAGACCCAGTACTTC

V: TRBV2
J: TRBJ2-3
size: few
length: 15
D: .
CDR3: CASRELRVGTDTQYF
DNA: TGTGCCAGCAGAGAACTCAGGGTTGGCACAGATACGCAGTATTTT

V: TRBV27
J: TRBJ2-7
size: .
length: 15
D: .
CDR3: CASSPEGGDFYEQYF
DNA: TGTGCCAGCAGTCCCGAGGGTGGAGACTTCTACGAGCAGTACTTC

V: TRBV4-1
J: TRBJ2-7
size: .
length: 15
D: TRBD1
CDR3: CASSQQTGGHYEQYF
DNA: TGCGCCAGCAGCCAACAAACAGGGGGCCACTACGAGCAGTACTTC

V: TRBV7-2
J: TRBJ2-1
size: few
length: 16
D: .
CDR3: CASSLAVASSYNEQFF
DNA: TGTGCCAGCAGCTTAGCTGTCGCCAGCTCCTACAATGAGCAGTTCTTC

V: TRBV10-3
J: TRBJ1-2
size: many
length: 14
D: TRBD1
CDR3: CAISQTGKDYGYTF
DNA: TGTGCCATCAGTCAGACAGGGAAGGACTATGGCTACACCTTC

V: TRBV7-9
J: TRBJ2-5
size: .
length: 16
D: TRBD2
CDR3: CASSGEKRGRIETQYF
DNA: TGTGCCAGCAGCGGAGAAAAGCGGGGGAGGATCGAGACCCAGTACTTC

V: TRBV18
J: TRBJ2-5
size: many
length: 14
D: .
CDR3: CASSPREDQETQYF
DNA: TGTGCCAGCTCACCACGCGAAGACCAAGAGACCCAGTACTTC

V: TRBV7-2
J: TRBJ2-7
size: .
length: 13
D: TRBD1
CDR3: CASSFPTGYEQYF
DNA: TGTGCCAGCAGCTTCCCGACAGGGTACGAGCAGTACTTC

V: TRBV4-3
J: TRBJ1-5
size: few
length: 13
D: .
CDR3: CASSQDRAQPQHF
DNA: TGCGCCAGCAGCCAAGACAGGGCTCAGCCCCAGCATTTT

V: TRBV19
J: TRBJ2-5
size: few
length: 16
D: .
CDR3: CASSNPASGFRETQYF
DNA: TGTGCCAGTAGTAACCCTGCCTCAGGGTTTCGGGAGACCCAGTACTTC